One and the same sample provided the 21 T cell receptor beta chains below, sequenced in a study of T cell changes during pregnancy in multiple sclerosis. Repertoires were generated with immunoSEQ multiplex PCR, while TCRdb's copy carries only in-frame clones and drops some. The sample lists fewer than 110,000 clones, 75% to 95% occurring once. Sequences were derived from peripheral blood, sampled in the second trimester of pregnancy. The receptors originated from a female donor with multiple sclerosis, enrolled in a pregnancy study.

The chain has TRBV11-3 and TRBJ2-7; D unresolved. Germline CDR1 reads SGHNT; CDR2 reads YENEEA. The CDR3 spans 15 residues. V dropped 0 bases and J dropped 3 bases, with 12 bases sitting between them. CDR3: CASSLDWAAFYEQYF. CDR3 DNA: TGTGCCAGCAGCTTAGACTGGGCAGCCTTCTACGAGCAGTACTTC.

The chain carries TRBV4-2 and TRBJ2-1; D gene uncertain. This CDR3 has 12 residues. CDR1 is LGHNA and CDR2 is YNFKEQ in the germline V gene. Deletions cut 0 bases from V and 13 bases from J, with 10 bases between. CDR3 coding DNA: TGTGCCAGCAGCCAAGATTTCGGTTCCCAGTTCTTC. Translating it yields CASSQDFGSQFF.

CDR3 protein: CASSLWGTSFSEQYF. The DNA of the CDR3 is TGTGCCAGCAGCTTGTGGGGGACTAGCTTCAGCGAGCAGTACTTC. The chain combines TRBV5-4 with TRBJ2-7; TRBD2 agrees at 9 bases. The germline CDR1 and CDR2 sequences are SGHNT and YYREEE (reference sequence). This CDR3 contains 15 residues. The V gene end was trimmed by 1 base and the J gene end by 6 bases; junction bases not matched to a gene: 8. The variable domain in full, with the rest retrieved from reference TRBV5-4 and TRBJ2-7, is ETGVTQSPTHLIKTRGQQVTLRCSSQSGHNTVSWYQQALGQGPQFIFQYYREEENGRGNFPPRFSGLQFPNYSSELNVNALELDDSALYLCASSLWGTSFSEQYFGPGTRLTVT.

This chain connects TRBV4-3 to TRBJ2-1; 7 bases are a match to TRBD2. CDR1 and CDR2 from the germline V gene are LGHNA and YSLEER. This CDR3 has 16 residues. The junction had 13 bases not matched to a gene; V was cut back by 4 bases and J by 7 bases. The CDR3 bases are TGCGCCAGCAGCCTCGGTCCTGGGGGGGATGGAAATGAGCAGTTCTTC. Its protein product is CASSLGPGGDGNEQFF.

The rearrangement uses TRBV28 and TRBJ2-7; 14 bases map to TRBD2. Germline V gives CDR1 MDHEN, CDR2 SYDVKM. V lost 5 bases and J lost 3; bases outside the gene matches: 9. The CDR3 spans 17 residues. CDR3 DNA sequence: TGTGCCAGCAGTCAGACGTTGGGACTAGCGGGAGTCTACGAGCAGTACTTC. Its protein product is CASSQTLGLAGVYEQYF.

The chain is built from TRBV29-1 and TRBJ2-7, with D perhaps matching TRBD2 (5 bases). The CDR3 is 12 amino acids. The V end was cut by 2 bases, the J end by 3 bases, with 8 bases between. Germline V gene sequence: CDR1 SQVTM, CDR2 ANQGSEA. CDR3 bases: TGCAGCGTTGAACGAGGGAACTACGAGCAGTACTTC. Translated, it gives CSVERGNYEQYF.

V is TRBV28 and J is TRBJ1-1; weak D call: TRBD1 (6 bases). The length of the CDR3 is 15 residues. V shed 6 bases and J shed 4 bases, with 18 bases lying between them. Germline V gene lookup returns CDR1 MDHEN and CDR2 SYDVKM. The DNA of the CDR3 is TGTGCCAGCAGCTTTTTACAGGGAGGGTCCACTGAAGCTTTCTTT. It encodes CASSFLQGGSTEAFF.

The chain has TRBV7-2 and TRBJ2-7, with 12 bases that match TRBD1. J lost 6 bases, V lost 5 bases, and 5 bases had no gene match. This CDR3 is 14 amino acids long. Germline CDR1 reads SGHTA; CDR2 reads FQGNSA. In DNA, the CDR3 is TGTGCCAGCAGCCCAGGGACAGGGGGCTTCGAGCAGTACTTC. Protein sequence: CASSPGTGGFEQYF.

Here the CDR3 DNA reads TGTGCCAGCTCACCGGGACTAGGCTCTGGGGCCAACGTCCTGACTTTC. This codes for CASSPGLGSGANVLTF. The genes are TRBV18 and TRBJ2-6; 8 bases line up with TRBD2. The CDR3 runs 16 residues. J lost 0 bases, V lost 3 bases, and 1 base had no gene match. The germline V gene has CDR1 KGHSH and CDR2 LQKENI.

This clone appeared a single time. The rearrangement joins TRBV9 to TRBJ2-7; the D gene is possibly TRBD2 (5 bases). The CDR3 is 13 residues long. The germline gives CDR1 SGDLS, CDR2 YYNGEE. With 5 bases removed from V and 3 bases from J, the gap between germline ends came to 12 bases. DNA for the CDR3: TGTGCCAGCAGTGAACACGGGAACTACGAGCAGTACTTC. It specifies CASSEHGNYEQYF.

The chain carries TRBV27 and TRBJ1-5, with 9 bases aligning to TRBD1. Germline V gives CDR1 MNHEY, CDR2 SMNVEV (reference sequence). The CDR3 is 14 residues long. The V segment lost 1 base and the J segment 9 bases; nucleotides outside the gene matches: 4. The CDR3 region has the DNA TGTGCCAGCAGTTTATACAGGGGGCCAGTGCCCCAGCATTTT. Its translation is CASSLYRGPVPQHF.

The chain links TRBV5-4 to TRBJ2-3, with D possibly being TRBD2 (6 bases). Germline V lookup: CDR1 SGHNT, CDR2 YYREEE (reference sequence). The CDR3 sequence is 13 residues long. V was trimmed by 0 bases and J by 5 bases, leaving 7 bases between them. CDR3 protein: CASSLGGVDTQYF. In nucleotides, the CDR3 is TGTGCCAGCAGCTTGGGCGGGGTAGATACGCAGTATTTT.

This chain joins TRBV4-3 and TRBJ2-3, with 11 bases lining up with TRBD2. CDR3 size: 16 residues. Unmatched junction bases numbered 9, after V lost 3 bases and J lost 7 bases. Germline CDR1 is LGHNA and CDR2 is YSLEER. CDR3 bases: TGCGCCAGCAGCCACACGGTAGCGGGAGGGGACTATACGCAGTATTTT. Protein: CASSHTVAGGDYTQYF.

J is TRBJ2-7 and V is TRBV5-1, with 11 bases identical to TRBD2. This CDR3 has 16 amino acids. V dropped 4 bases and J dropped 0; count of bases not matched to a gene: 6. Germline-derived CDR1 and CDR2 are SGHRS and YFSETQ. CDR3 bases: TGCGCCAGCAGCCTTATAGCGGGAGGGCTCTCCTACGAGCAGTACTTC. Protein product: CASSLIAGGLSYEQYF.

The chain links TRBV27 to TRBJ2-1; D possibly corresponds to TRBD1 (5 bases). V shed 7 bases and J shed 0 bases, with 19 bases lying between them. Per the germline V gene, CDR1 is MNHEY and CDR2 is SMNVEV (reference sequence). The CDR3 totals 17 residues. The CDR3 DNA is TGTGCCAGCACCCACTCGGCAGGGCTTAGCTCCTACAATGAGCAGTTCTTC. It yields the protein CASTHSAGLSSYNEQFF.

The chain has TRBV9 and TRBJ1-1, with a possible D match to TRBD1 (5 bases). The V gene's germline CDR1 is SGDLS and CDR2 YYNGEE. CDR3 length: 16 residues. V was pared by 2 bases and J by 1 base, with 15 bases between. CDR3 sequence reads: CASSVTMGLGNTEAFF. CDR3 coding DNA: TGTGCCAGCAGCGTCACCATGGGACTGGGGAACACTGAAGCTTTCTTT.

This clone was seen once. CDR3 loop: CASSVGGGGGNTIYF. Written as DNA, the CDR3 is TGTGCCAGCAGCGTAGGAGGGGGCGGTGGAAACACCATATATTTT. The chain is built from TRBV9 and TRBJ1-3, with 7 positions matching TRBD1. Unmatched junction bases numbered 3, after V lost 0 bases and J lost 3 bases. This CDR3 contains 15 residues. Germline CDR1 and CDR2: SGDLS and YYNGEE. Full variable domain (remainder filled in from reference TRBV9 and TRBJ1-3): DSGVTQTPKHLITATGQRVTLRCSPRSGDLSVYWYQQSLDQGLQFLIQYYNGEERAKGNILERFSAQQFPDLHSELNLSSLELGDSALYFCASSVGGGGGNTIYFGEGSWLTVV.

The V gene is TRBV7-9, the J gene TRBJ2-1, with 9 bases lining up with TRBD2. This CDR3 has 15 residues. From germline, CDR1 is SEHNR and CDR2 FQNEAQ (reference sequence). V dropped 7 bases and J dropped 6; count of bases not matched to a gene: 10. In DNA form, the CDR3 reads TGTGCCAGCACTGCGACGGCTAGCGGGACCAATGAGCAGTTCTTC. Its protein product is CASTATASGTNEQFF. The full variable domain, rest sourced from reference TRBV7-9 and TRBJ2-1, is DTGVSQNPRHKITKRGQNVTFRCDPISEHNRLYWYRQTLGQGPEFLTYFQNEAQLEKSRLLSDRFSAERPKGSFSTLEIQRTEQGDSAMYLCASTATASGTNEQFFGPGTRLTVL.

In DNA, the CDR3 is TGTGCCAGTAGTCGTTTCCGACAGGCCCCAGATACGCAGTATTTT. Residues: CASSRFRQAPDTQYF. The chain links TRBV19 to TRBJ2-3; maybe TRBD1 (6 bases). Germline V gene lookup returns CDR1 LNHDA and CDR2 SQIVND (reference sequence). The CDR3 loop spans 15 amino acids. The ends were cut back, 5 bases at V and 4 bases at J, with 16 bases in the middle. Together with reference TRBV19 and TRBJ2-3, the CDR3 gives the full variable domain: DGGITQSPKYLFRKEGQNVTLSCEQNLNHDAMYWYRQDPGQGLRLIYYSQIVNDFQKGDIAEGYSVSREKKESFPLTVTSAQKNPTAFYLCASSRFRQAPDTQYFGPGTRLTVL.

This rearrangement joins TRBV2 to TRBJ1-2; TRBD1 aligns across 10 bases. The CDR3 sequence is 17 residues long. Trimming cost V 2 bases and J 7 bases; bases outside gene matches: 13. The germline CDR1 and CDR2 sequences are SNHLY and FYNNEI. This CDR3 is CASSENLIGTGVIGYTF. For the CDR3, the DNA is TGTGCCAGCAGTGAAAACCTTATCGGGACAGGGGTTATTGGCTACACCTTC.

V and J are TRBV10-3 and TRBJ1-5; no clear D. The CDR3 is made up of 15 amino acids. Germline values: CDR1 ENHRY, CDR2 SYGVKD. The ends were cut back, 2 bases at V and 1 base at J, with 9 bases in the middle. The CDR3 DNA follows: TGTGCCATCAGTGAGGGGCTTTTGAGCAATCAGCCCCAGCATTTT. Translated, it gives CAISEGLLSNQPQHF.